This TCR beta chain derives from a study of T cell responses to AZD1222 COVID-19 vaccine. Study-wide results and limits: Baseline seropositivity characterized only 5 or 6 AZD1222 recipients.

In the case of this clone: What it recognizes is unknown.

V shed 3 bases, J shed 4 bases, and the junction held 6 bases outside the gene matches. Germline lookup yields CDR1 MGHRA and CDR2 YSYEKL. The CDR3 has 15 residues. TCRdb's copy holds only in-frame clones and misses some; the assay was immunoSEQ multiplex PCR. The data contain about 160,000 clones, around 89% of them singletons. The TCR sequence derives from an adult who received the AZD1222 COVID-19 vaccine. This chain connects TRBV4-1 to TRBJ1-5; 7 bases align to TRBD1. The material sequenced was peripheral blood, taken 28 days after the second AZD1222 dose. This chain's CDR3 is CASSQTETGNQPQHF. The CDR3 DNA reads TGCGCCAGCAGCCAGACGGAGACAGGGAATCAGCCCCAGCATTTT.